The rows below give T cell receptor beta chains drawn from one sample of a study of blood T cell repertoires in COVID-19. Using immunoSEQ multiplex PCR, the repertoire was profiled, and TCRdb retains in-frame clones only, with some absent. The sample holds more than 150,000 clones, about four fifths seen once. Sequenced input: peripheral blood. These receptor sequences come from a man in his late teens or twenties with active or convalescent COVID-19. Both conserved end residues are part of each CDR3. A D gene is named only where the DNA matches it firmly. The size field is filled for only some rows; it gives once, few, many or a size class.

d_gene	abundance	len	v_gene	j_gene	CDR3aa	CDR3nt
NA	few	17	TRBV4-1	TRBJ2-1	CASSQVDMGLTYNEQFF	TGCGCCAGCAGCCAGGTGGATATGGGACTTACCTACAATGAGCAGTTCTTC
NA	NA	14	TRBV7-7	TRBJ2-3	CASSVRGLTDTQYF	TGTGCCAGCAGCGTACGGGGTCTCACAGATACGCAGTATTTT
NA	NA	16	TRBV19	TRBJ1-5	CASSTFGLNPNQPQHF	TGTGCCAGTAGTACGTTCGGACTAAACCCCAATCAGCCCCAGCATTTT
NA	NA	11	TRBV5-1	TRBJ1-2	CASRGDYGYTF	TGCGCCAGCAGAGGGGACTATGGCTACACCTTC
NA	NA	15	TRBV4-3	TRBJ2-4	CASSPAWGVKNIQYF	TGCGCCAGCAGCCCCGCGTGGGGGGTCAAAAACATTCAGTACTTC
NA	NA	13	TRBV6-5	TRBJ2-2	CASSLPGPGELFF	TGTGCCAGCAGCCTCCCAGGGCCCGGGGAGCTGTTTTTT
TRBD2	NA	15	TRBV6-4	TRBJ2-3	CASSPSGGAADTQYF	TGTGCCAGCAGCCCGTCCGGGGGGGCAGCAGATACGCAGTATTTT
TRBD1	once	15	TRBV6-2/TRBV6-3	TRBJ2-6	CASSRTGVGANVLTF	TGTGCCAGCAGCAGGACAGGGGTTGGGGCCAACGTCCTGACTTTC
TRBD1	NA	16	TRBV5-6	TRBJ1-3	CASSRTGGEVGNTIYF	TGTGCCAGCAGCCGGACAGGGGGCGAAGTCGGAAACACCATATATTTT
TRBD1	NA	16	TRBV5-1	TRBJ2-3	CASSLVGTDRTDTQYF	TGCGCCAGCAGCTTGGTTGGGACAGACCGCACAGATACGCAGTATTTT
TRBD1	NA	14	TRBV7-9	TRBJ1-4	CASSLATGNEKLFF	TGTGCCAGCAGCTTAGCGACAGGGAATGAAAAACTGTTTTTT
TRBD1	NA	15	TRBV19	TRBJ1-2	CASSTYQGADYGYTF	TGTGCCAGTAGCACTTACCAGGGGGCTGACTATGGCTACACCTTC
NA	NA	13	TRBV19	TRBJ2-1	CASTGGLYNEQFF	TGTGCCAGCACAGGAGGGCTCTACAATGAGCAGTTCTTC
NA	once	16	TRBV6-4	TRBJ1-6	CASRSGFSSYNSPLHF	TGTGCCAGCAGGTCGGGGTTCAGCTCCTATAATTCACCCCTCCACTTT
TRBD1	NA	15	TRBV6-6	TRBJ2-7	CASRENRGLLSEQYF	TGTGCCAGCAGGGAGAACAGGGGTCTCTTGTCCGAGCAGTACTTC
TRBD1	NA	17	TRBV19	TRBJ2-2	CASSIVDRVDHTGELFF	TGTGCCAGTAGTATAGTGGACAGGGTTGATCACACCGGGGAGCTGTTTTTT
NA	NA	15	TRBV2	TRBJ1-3	CASSRDPGSGNTIYF	TGTGCCAGCAGCCGGGATCCGGGCTCTGGAAACACCATATATTTT
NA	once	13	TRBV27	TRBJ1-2	CASSFGVNYGYTF	TGTGCCAGCAGTTTCGGAGTAAACTATGGCTACACCTTC
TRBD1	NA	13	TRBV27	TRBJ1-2	CASARTGAYGYTF	TGTGCCAGCGCAAGGACAGGGGCCTATGGCTACACCTTC
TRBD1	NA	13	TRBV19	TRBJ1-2	CASSRDRDYGYTF	TGTGCCAGTAGTCGAGACAGGGATTATGGCTACACCTTC
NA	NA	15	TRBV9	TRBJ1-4	CASSVDGRENEKLFF	TGTGCCAGCAGCGTAGACGGCCGGGAGAATGAAAAACTGTTTTTT
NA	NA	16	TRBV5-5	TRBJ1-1	CASSLGTGGIWAEAFF	TGTGCCAGCAGCTTGGGAACTGGGGGGATTTGGGCTGAAGCTTTCTTT
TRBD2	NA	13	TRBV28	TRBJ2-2	CASKTSGTGELFF	TGTGCCAGCAAGACTAGCGGGACCGGGGAGCTGTTTTTT
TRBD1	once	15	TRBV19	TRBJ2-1	CASRRDRGTYNEQFF	TGTGCCAGCCGCCGGGACAGGGGTACGTACAATGAGCAGTTCTTC
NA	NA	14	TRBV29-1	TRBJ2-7	CSVESGGSPSEQYF	TGCAGCGTTGAATCCGGGGGTAGTCCTTCGGAGCAGTACTTC
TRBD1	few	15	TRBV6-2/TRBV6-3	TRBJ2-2	CASSFQGAHTGELFF	TGTGCCAGCAGTTTCCAGGGGGCGCACACCGGGGAGCTGTTTTTT
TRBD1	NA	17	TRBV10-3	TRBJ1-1	CAISETAPGQGAAEAFF	TGTGCCATCAGTGAGACAGCACCGGGACAGGGGGCCGCTGAAGCTTTCTTT
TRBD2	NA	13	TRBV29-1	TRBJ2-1	CSVKSGRWDEQFF	TGCAGCGTTAAAAGCGGGAGGTGGGATGAGCAGTTCTTC
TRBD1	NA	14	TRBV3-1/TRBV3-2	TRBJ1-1	CASSPGQYGTEAFF	TGTGCCAGCAGCCCGGGACAGTATGGCACTGAAGCTTTCTTT
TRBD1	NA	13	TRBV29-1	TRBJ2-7	CSVWTGDSYEQYF	TGCAGCGTATGGACAGGGGATAGCTACGAGCAGTACTTC
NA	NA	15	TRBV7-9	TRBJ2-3	CASSLEALDTDTQYF	TGTGCCAGCAGCTTAGAGGCACTAGACACAGATACGCAGTATTTT
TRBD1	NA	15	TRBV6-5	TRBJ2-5	CASRAGTGSFRTQYF	TGTGCCAGCAGAGCCGGGACAGGGTCTTTTAGGACCCAGTACTTC
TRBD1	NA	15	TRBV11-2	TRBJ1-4	CASSKTGTGYEKLFF	TGTGCCAGCAGTAAAACCGGGACAGGCTATGAAAAACTGTTTTTT
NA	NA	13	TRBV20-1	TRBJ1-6	CSASRGNDSPLHF	TGCAGTGCTAGTAGAGGGAATGATTCACCCCTCCACTTT
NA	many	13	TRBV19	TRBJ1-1	CASSRDILTEAFF	TGTGCCAGTAGTAGGGACATTTTAACTGAAGCTTTCTTT
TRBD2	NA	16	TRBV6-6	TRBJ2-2	CASSSGGGRGTGELFF	TGTGCCAGCAGTAGCGGGGGGGGACGTGGCACCGGGGAGCTGTTTTTT
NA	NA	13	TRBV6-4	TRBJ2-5	CASSAGEEETQYF	TGTGCCAGCAGTGCTGGGGAGGAGGAGACCCAGTACTTC
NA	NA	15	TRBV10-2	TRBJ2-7	CASSDARRAVYEQYF	TGCGCCAGCAGTGATGCCCGGAGGGCAGTCTACGAGCAGTACTTC
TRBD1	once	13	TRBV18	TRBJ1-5	CASSTGGAQPQHF	TGTGCCAGCTCCACAGGGGGGGCTCAGCCCCAGCATTTT
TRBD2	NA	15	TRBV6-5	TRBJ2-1	CASSWREGRRDRQFF	TGTGCCAGCTCTTGGCGGGAGGGAAGAAGAGATCGGCAGTTCTTC
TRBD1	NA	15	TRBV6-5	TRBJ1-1	CASSYGRGGQIEAFF	TGTGCCAGCAGTTACGGCCGAGGGGGACAGATTGAAGCTTTCTTT
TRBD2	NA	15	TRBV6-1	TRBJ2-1	CASSEASLAGPEQFF	TGTGCCAGCAGTGAAGCGTCCCTAGCGGGGCCAGAGCAGTTCTTC
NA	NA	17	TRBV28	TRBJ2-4	CASSSSWLAIAKNIQYF	TGTGCCAGCAGTTCTTCTTGGCTAGCGATAGCCAAAAACATTCAGTACTTC
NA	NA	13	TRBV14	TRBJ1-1	CASSLNMNTEAFF	TGTGCCAGCAGCCTAAACATGAACACTGAAGCTTTCTTT
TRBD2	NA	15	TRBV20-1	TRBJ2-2	CSASALAGGPGELFF	TGCAGTGCTAGTGCGCTAGCGGGAGGGCCCGGGGAGCTGTTTTTT
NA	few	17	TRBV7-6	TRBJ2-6	CASSPATGTTGANVLTF	TGTGCCAGCAGCCCGGCGACAGGAACAACTGGGGCCAACGTCCTGACTTTC
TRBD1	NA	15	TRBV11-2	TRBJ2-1	CASSSRDSSYNEQFF	TGTGCCAGCAGCTCCCGGGACAGCTCCTACAATGAGCAGTTCTTC
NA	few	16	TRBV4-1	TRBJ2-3	CASSPRPSVVTDTQYF	TGCGCCAGCAGCCCACGGCCCAGCGTTGTCACAGATACGCAGTATTTT
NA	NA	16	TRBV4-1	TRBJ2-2	CASSQVRHPNTGELFF	TGCGCCAGCAGCCAAGTAAGACACCCTAACACCGGGGAGCTGTTTTTT
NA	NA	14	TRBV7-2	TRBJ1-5	CASSLTGNTQPQHF	TGTGCCAGCAGCTTAACAGGGAATACTCAGCCCCAGCATTTT
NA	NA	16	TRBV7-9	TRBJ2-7	CASSLISGSGNYEQYF	TGTGCCAGCAGCTTAATCTCCGGGAGTGGGAACTACGAGCAGTACTTC
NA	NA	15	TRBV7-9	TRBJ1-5	CASSLASGPNQPQHF	TGTGCCAGCAGCTTAGCGTCAGGTCCCAATCAGCCCCAGCATTTT
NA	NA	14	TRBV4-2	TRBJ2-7	CASSQAQGEDEQYF	TGTGCCAGCAGCCAAGCCCAGGGTGAGGACGAGCAGTACTTC
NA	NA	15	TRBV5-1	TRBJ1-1	CASSRQRSEDTEAFF	TGCGCCAGCAGCCGCCAACGGAGTGAGGACACTGAAGCTTTCTTT